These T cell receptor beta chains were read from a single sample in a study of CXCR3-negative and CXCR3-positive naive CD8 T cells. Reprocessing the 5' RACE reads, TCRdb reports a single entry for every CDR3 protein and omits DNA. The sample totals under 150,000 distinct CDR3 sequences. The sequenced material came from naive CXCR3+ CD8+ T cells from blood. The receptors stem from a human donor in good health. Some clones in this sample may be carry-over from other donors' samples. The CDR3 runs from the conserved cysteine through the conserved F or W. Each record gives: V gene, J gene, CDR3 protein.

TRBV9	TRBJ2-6	CASSVGRAPANVLTF
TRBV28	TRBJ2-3	CASSLGGSADTQYF
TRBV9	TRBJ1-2	CASSQTPAGDYGYTF
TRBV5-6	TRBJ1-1	CASSLGVTPLDTEAFF
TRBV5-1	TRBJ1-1	CASSLGTLFPEAFF
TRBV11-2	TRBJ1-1	CASSFLQLQGGITNTEAFF
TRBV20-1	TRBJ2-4	CSASAISGTVLQYF
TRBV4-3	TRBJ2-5	CASSWTSRETQYF
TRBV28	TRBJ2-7	CASSLLGGGSSRYEQYF
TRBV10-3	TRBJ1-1	CAIGEMTGLNTEAFF
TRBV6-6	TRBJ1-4	CASSWGRSEKLFF
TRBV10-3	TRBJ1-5	CAISESQHQPQHF
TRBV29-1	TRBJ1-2	CSVRITYGYTF
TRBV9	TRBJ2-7	CASSLKGRGLDEQYF
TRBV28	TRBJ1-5	CASSLNSRGLNQPQHF
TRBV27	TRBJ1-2	CASSLGSFYGYTF
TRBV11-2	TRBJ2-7	CASSLALYEQYF
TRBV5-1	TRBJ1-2	CASSLVGFDYGYTF
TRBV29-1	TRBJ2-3	CSVVESEGADTQYF
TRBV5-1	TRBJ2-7	CASSLATGTTSYEQYF
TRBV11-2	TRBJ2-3	CASSLTGSDADTQYF
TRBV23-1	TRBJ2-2	CASSRWGVQAGGSNTGELFF
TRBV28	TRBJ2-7	CASSQAGTGSHEQYF
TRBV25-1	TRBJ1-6	CASSLPSYNSPLHF
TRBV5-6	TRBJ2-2	CASSKTRDRGTGELFF
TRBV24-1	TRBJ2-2	CATSDLRDTGELFF
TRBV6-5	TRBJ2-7	CASSYSKGPYEQYF
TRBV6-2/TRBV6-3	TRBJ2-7	CASSYSMVAGVTYEQYF
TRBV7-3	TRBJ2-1	CASSLDSTYNEQFF
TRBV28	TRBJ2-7	CASRGGEGPYSYEQYF
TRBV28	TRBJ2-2	CASSPMETKAGVATGELFF